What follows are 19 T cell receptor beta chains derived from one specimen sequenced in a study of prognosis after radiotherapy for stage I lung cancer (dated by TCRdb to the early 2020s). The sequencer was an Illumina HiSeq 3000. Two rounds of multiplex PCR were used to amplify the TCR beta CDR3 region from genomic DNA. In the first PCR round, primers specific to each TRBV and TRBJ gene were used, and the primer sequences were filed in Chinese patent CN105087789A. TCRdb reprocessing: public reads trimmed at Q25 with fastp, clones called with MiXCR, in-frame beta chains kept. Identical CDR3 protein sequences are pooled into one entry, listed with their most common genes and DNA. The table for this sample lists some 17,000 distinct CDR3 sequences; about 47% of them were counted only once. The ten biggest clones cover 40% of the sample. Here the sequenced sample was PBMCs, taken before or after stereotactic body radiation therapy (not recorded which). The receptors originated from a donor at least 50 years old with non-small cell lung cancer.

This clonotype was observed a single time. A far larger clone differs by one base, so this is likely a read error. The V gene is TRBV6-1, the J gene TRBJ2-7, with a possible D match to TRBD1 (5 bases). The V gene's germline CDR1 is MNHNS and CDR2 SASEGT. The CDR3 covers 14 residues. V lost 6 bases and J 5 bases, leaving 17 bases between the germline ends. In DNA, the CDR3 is TGTGCCAGCAGCGGATCCCCGTGGGGCAACGAGCAGTACTTC. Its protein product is CASSGSPWGNEQYF.

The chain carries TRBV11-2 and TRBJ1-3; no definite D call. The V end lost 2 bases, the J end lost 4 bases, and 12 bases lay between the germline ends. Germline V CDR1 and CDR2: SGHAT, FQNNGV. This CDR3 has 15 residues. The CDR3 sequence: CASSLLRGGGNTIYF. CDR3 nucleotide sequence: TGTGCCAGCAGCTTATTACGGGGAGGAGGAAACACCATATATTTT.

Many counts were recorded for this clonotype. The DNA for the CDR3 is TGTGCCAGCAGCCGTGCGGGCGGGACAGGAAAAGGGGAGCAGTACTTC. It specifies CASSRAGGTGKGEQYF. V usage is TRBV27 and J usage is TRBJ2-7; 8 nucleotides line up with TRBD1. CDR3 length: 16 residues. The germline CDR1 and CDR2 sequences are MNHEY and SMNVEV (reference sequence). The V and J ends lost 6 bases and 7 bases, in that order; junction bases with no gene match: 17.

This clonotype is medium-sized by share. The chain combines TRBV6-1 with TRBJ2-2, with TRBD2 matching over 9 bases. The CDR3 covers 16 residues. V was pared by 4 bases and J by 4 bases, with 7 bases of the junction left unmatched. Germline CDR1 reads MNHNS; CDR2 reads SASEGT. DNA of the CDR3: TGTGCCAGCAGTGTAGTTGGTAGCGGGGGCACCGGGGAGCTGTTTTTT. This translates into CASSVVGSGGTGELFF.

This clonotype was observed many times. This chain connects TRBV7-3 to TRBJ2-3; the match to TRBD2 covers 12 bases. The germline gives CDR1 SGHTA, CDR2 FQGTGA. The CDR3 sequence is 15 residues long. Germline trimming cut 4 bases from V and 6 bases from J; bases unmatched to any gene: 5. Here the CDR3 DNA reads TGTGCCAGCAGCTGGGGACTAGCGGGCGGTGATACGCAGTATTTT. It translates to CASSWGLAGGDTQYF.

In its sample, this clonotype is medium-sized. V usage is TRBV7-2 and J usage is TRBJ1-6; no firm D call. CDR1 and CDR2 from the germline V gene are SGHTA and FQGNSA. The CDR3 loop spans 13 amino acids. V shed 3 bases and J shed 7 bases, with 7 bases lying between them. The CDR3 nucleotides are TGTGCCAGCAGCTTCGTTGGGAATTCACCCCTCCACTTT. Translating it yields CASSFVGNSPLHF.

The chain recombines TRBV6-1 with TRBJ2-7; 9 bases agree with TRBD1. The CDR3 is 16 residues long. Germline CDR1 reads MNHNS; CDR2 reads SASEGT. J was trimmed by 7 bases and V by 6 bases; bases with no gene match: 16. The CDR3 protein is CASRNGGGQGLREQYF. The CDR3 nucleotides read TGTGCCAGCAGGAACGGGGGAGGACAGGGGTTGCGGGAGCAGTACTTC.

The DNA of the CDR3 is TGTGCCAGCAGTTACGGGGCGGGAGTCTTCTACGAGCAGTACTTC. Translation gives CASSYGAGVFYEQYF. The chain has TRBV6-9 and TRBJ2-7, with 7 bases that match TRBD2. J was trimmed by 3 bases and V by 3 bases; bases with no gene match: 8. CDR3 length equals 15 residues. CDR1 is MNHGY and CDR2 is SVAAGI in the germline V gene.

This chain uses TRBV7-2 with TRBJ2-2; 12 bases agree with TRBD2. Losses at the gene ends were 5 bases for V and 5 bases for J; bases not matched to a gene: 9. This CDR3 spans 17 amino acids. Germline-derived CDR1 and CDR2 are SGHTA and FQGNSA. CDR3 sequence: CASSIGGTSGGTGELFF. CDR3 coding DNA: TGTGCCAGCAGCATCGGGGGTACTAGCGGGGGGACCGGGGAGCTGTTTTTT.

The CDR3 is CASSPSPWGADGYTF. In DNA form, the CDR3 reads TGTGCCAGCAGTCCAAGCCCATGGGGGGCGGATGGCTACACCTTC. The gene calls are TRBV28 and TRBJ1-2; weak D call: TRBD1 (6 bases). Trimming removed 5 bases at V and 6 bases at J, with 19 bases between. Germline V CDR1 and CDR2: MDHEN, SYDVKM. The CDR3 spans 15 residues.

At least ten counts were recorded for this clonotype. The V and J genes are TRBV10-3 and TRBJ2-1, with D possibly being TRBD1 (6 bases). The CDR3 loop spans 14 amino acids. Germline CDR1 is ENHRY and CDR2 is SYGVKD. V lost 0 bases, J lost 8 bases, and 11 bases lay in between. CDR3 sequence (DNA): TGTGCCATCAGTGAGTCGGCTGGGGGCGATGAGCAGTTCTTC. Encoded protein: CAISESAGGDEQFF.

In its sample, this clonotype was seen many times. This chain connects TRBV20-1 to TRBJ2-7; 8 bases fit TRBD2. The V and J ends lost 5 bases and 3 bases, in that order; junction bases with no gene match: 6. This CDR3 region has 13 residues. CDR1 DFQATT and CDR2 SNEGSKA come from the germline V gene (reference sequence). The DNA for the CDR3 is TGCAGTGCTCCCCCGGGACTAGGCTACGAGCAGTACTTC. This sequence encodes CSAPPGLGYEQYF.

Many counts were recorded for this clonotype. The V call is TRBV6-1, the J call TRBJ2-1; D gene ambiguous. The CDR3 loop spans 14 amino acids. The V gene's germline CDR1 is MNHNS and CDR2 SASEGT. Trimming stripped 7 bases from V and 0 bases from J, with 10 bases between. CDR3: CASIPAFSYNEQFF. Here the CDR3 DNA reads TGTGCCAGCATTCCAGCATTCTCCTACAATGAGCAGTTCTTC.

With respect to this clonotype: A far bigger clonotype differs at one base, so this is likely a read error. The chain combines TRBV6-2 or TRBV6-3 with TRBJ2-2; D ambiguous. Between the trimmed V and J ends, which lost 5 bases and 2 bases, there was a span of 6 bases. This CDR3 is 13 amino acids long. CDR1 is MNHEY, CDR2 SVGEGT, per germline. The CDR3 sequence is CASSVCNTGELFF. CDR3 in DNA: TGTGCCAGCAGTGTCTGTAACACCGGGGAGCTGTTTTTT.

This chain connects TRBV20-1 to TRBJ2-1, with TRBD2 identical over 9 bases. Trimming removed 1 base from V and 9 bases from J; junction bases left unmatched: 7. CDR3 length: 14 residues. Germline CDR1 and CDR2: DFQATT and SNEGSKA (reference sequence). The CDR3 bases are TGCAGTGCTAGAGGGACCAGCGGGAGGTCTGAGCAGTTCTTC. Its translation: CSARGTSGRSEQFF.

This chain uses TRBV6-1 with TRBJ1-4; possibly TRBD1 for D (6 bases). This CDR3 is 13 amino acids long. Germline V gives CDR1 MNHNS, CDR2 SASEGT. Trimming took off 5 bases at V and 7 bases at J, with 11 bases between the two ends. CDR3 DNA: TGTGCCAGCAGTAGAGGACAGCCTGAAAAACTGTTTTTT. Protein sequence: CASSRGQPEKLFF.

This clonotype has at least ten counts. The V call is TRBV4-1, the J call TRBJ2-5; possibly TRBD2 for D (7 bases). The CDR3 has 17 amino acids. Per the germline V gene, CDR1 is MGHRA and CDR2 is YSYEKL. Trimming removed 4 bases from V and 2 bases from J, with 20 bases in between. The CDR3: CASSPRESAGAQETQYF. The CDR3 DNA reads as TGCGCCAGCAGCCCCAGAGAGAGCGCGGGGGCTCAAGAGACCCAGTACTTC.

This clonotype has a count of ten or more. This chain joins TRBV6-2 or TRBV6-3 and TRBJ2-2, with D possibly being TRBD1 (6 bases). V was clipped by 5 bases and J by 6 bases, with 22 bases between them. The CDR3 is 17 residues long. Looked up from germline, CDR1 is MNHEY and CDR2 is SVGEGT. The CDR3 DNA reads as TGTGCCAGCAGTGAATATCAGGGGCTAACGTTGTCCGGGGAGCTGTTTTTT. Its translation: CASSEYQGLTLSGELFF.

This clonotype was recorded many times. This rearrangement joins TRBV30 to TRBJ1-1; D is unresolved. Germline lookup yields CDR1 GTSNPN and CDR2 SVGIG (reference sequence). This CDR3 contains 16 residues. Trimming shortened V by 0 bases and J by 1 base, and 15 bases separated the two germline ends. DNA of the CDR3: TGTGCCTGGAGTGTAGGCTGGGCCCAACCGAACACTGAAGCTTTCTTT. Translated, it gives CAWSVGWAQPNTEAFF.